Each of the 29 T cell receptor beta chains below was sequenced from the same sample in a study of cytomegalovirus exposure and HLA in healthy donors. Researchers ran the PCR with 60 Vbeta and 13 Jbeta primers. Assay used: immunoSEQ multiplex PCR; TCRdb lists only in-frame clones, some missing. The sample shows about 180,000 clones, 80% of them seen only once. Sequences were obtained from PBMCs. These receptors were taken from a man aged 35 to 55 in good health and CMV-seronegative.

The rearrangement joins TRBV19 to TRBJ1-3; 10 bases are a match to TRBD1. The CDR3 spans 16 residues. With 4 bases clipped from V and 2 bases from J, the junction kept 5 bases outside the gene matches. Germline CDR1 is LNHDA and CDR2 is SQIVND (reference sequence). CDR3 amino acids: CASSNPGTGAGNTIYF. CDR3 sequence (DNA): TGTGCCAGTAGTAACCCCGGGACAGGGGCTGGAAACACCATATATTTT.

This chain uses TRBV10-3 with TRBJ2-3; D unclear. V was trimmed by 1 base and J by 4 bases, leaving 6 bases between them. The CDR3 is 13 amino acids. The germline V gene encodes CDR1 ENHRY and CDR2 SYGVKD. The CDR3 coding sequence is TGTGCCATCAGTGAGTGGGCTTCAGATACGCAGTATTTT. Amino acid sequence: CAISEWASDTQYF.

This clone showed up just once. V gene TRBV7-2 combines with J gene TRBJ2-3; D is perhaps TRBD1 (6 bases). V was cut by 2 bases and J by 5 bases, with 17 bases left in between. CDR1 and CDR2 (germline): SGHTA, FQGNSA. The CDR3 contains 16 residues. The CDR3 here is CASSLLGAPTRDTQYF. The CDR3 region has the DNA TGTGCCAGCAGCTTACTGGGGGCCCCCACCAGAGATACGCAGTATTTT.

J is TRBJ2-7 and V is TRBV27; 7 nucleotides line up with TRBD1. V lost 2 bases and J lost 3; bases outside the gene matches: 4. Germline V gene data show CDR1 as MNHEY and CDR2 as SMNVEV (reference sequence). This CDR3 spans 14 amino acids. The CDR3 DNA is TGTGCCAGCAGTTTAGAGGGACAGAACTACGAGCAGTACTTC. The encoded protein is CASSLEGQNYEQYF.

This chain uses TRBV7-9 with TRBJ1-2; possibly TRBD1 for D (6 bases). Germline V CDR1 and CDR2: SEHNR, FQNEAQ (reference sequence). There are 13 residues in the CDR3. Trimming removed 5 bases at V and 8 bases at J, with 15 bases between. CDR3 residues: CASSPNYREGYTF. The CDR3 bases are TGTGCCAGCAGCCCCAATTACAGGGAAGGCTACACCTTC.

This clone has more than one count but fewer than ten. J is TRBJ1-3 and V is TRBV6-6, with TRBD1 as a possible D gene (5 bases). The germline V gene encodes CDR1 MNHNY and CDR2 SVGAGI (reference sequence). V gave up 8 bases and J gave up 2 bases, with 10 bases separating them. The CDR3 spans 13 residues. The CDR3 spells CASSLGAGNTIYF. The CDR3 DNA reads as TGTGCCAGCTCTTTAGGGGCTGGAAACACCATATATTTT.

This clone has only a few counts. V and J are TRBV29-1 and TRBJ2-3; D perhaps matches TRBD1 (7 bases). V was clipped by 7 bases and J by 4 bases, with 18 bases between them. This CDR3 is 14 amino acids long. Germline V gene lookup returns CDR1 SQVTM and CDR2 ANQGSEA. The CDR3 region is CSAAEGARSDTQYF. DNA for the CDR3: TGCAGCGCCGCGGAGGGGGCAAGATCAGATACGCAGTATTTT.

The V call is TRBV6-5, the J call TRBJ1-2, with D unclear. V was pared by 8 bases and J by 4 bases, with 17 bases between. This CDR3 has 14 residues. Germline CDR1 MNHEY, CDR2 SVGAGI. The CDR3 here is CASGSGSNLYGYTF. The CDR3 DNA reads TGTGCCAGCGGCTCCGGGTCAAACCTCTATGGCTACACCTTC.

This clone was seen only a few times. The chain uses TRBV18 and TRBJ1-3; a possible D gene is TRBD1 (6 bases). V was clipped by 4 bases and J by 3 bases, with 13 bases between them. This CDR3 is built from 15 residues. Germline CDR1 reads KGHSH; CDR2 reads LQKENI. CDR3 region: CASSRRQADGNTIYF. The DNA of the CDR3 is TGTGCCAGCTCACGTAGACAGGCTGATGGAAACACCATATATTTT.

The J gene is TRBJ1-2, the V gene TRBV28; possible D gene TRBD1, 6 bases. This CDR3 has 15 amino acids. The V end was cut by 1 base, the J end by 7 bases, with 16 bases between. Germline loops: CDR1 MDHEN, CDR2 SYDVKM. The DNA of the CDR3 is TGTGCCAGCAGTTTATCTCAGGGGATCGTCTCTGGCTACACCTTC. This encodes CASSLSQGIVSGYTF.

CDR3 loop: CASSLVDTLNTEAFF. The CDR3 DNA reads TGCGCCAGCAGCTTGGTCGACACGTTGAACACTGAAGCTTTCTTT. The rearrangement joins TRBV5-1 to TRBJ1-1; D is unclear. V shed 0 bases and J shed 0 bases, with 9 bases lying between them. CDR1 and CDR2 from the germline V gene are SGHRS and YFSETQ. The CDR3 is 15 amino acids.

V is TRBV7-2 and J is TRBJ2-3; TRBD2 agrees at 13 bases. CDR1 is SGHTA and CDR2 is FQGNSA in the germline V gene. V shed 0 bases, J shed 14 bases, and the junction held 8 bases outside the gene matches. There are 15 residues in the CDR3. The CDR3 region has the DNA TGTGCCAGCAGCTTAGCCCCTACTAGCGGGGGGGCCCGGTATTTT. Translation gives CASSLAPTSGGARYF.

The CDR3 sequence: CASSLARGREETQYF. DNA of the CDR3: TGCGCCAGCAGCTTGGCCCGGGGGAGGGAGGAGACCCAGTACTTC. V gene TRBV5-1 combines with J gene TRBJ2-5, with TRBD2 identical over 7 bases. This CDR3 comprises 15 residues. Losses at the gene ends were 0 bases for V and 5 bases for J; bases not matched to a gene: 7. The germline V gene encodes CDR1 SGHRS and CDR2 YFSETQ.

The chain is built from TRBV11-2 and TRBJ2-2; D is unresolved. V lost 5 bases, J lost 5 bases, and 9 bases lay in between. Per germline, CDR1 SGHAT and CDR2 FQNNGV. There are 13 residues in the CDR3. CDR3 coding DNA: TGTGCCAGCAGCCTGAGGCGGACCGGGGAGCTGTTTTTT. Translated, it gives CASSLRRTGELFF.

The chain is built from TRBV15 and TRBJ1-3, with D possibly TRBD1 on 6 matching bases. Germline lookup yields CDR1 LNHNV and CDR2 YYDKDF (reference sequence). The V end lost 4 bases, the J end lost 7 bases, and 14 bases lay between the germline ends. The CDR3 covers 14 residues. CDR3 region: CATSKSDSLNTIYF. For the CDR3, the DNA is TGTGCCACCAGCAAATCGGACAGTCTCAACACCATATATTTT.

V usage is TRBV18 and J usage is TRBJ2-7, with 9 bases aligning to TRBD1. Germline lookup yields CDR1 KGHSH and CDR2 LQKENI. With 5 bases clipped from V and 0 bases from J, the junction kept 5 bases outside the gene matches. The CDR3 has 15 amino acids. The CDR3 spells CASSKTGGLSYEQYF. DNA for the CDR3: TGTGCCAGCTCAAAAACAGGGGGCCTCTCCTACGAGCAGTACTTC.

The V gene is TRBV11-3, the J gene TRBJ2-3; 9 positions match TRBD2. The CDR3 loop spans 18 amino acids. Germline CDR1 and CDR2: SGHNT and YENEEA. J lost 0 bases, V lost 5 bases, and 12 bases had no gene match. The CDR3 nucleotides read TGTGCCAGCAGCCTACTGTGGACTAGCGAACATAGCACAGATACGCAGTATTTT. It translates to CASSLLWTSEHSTDTQYF.

CDR3 nucleotides: TGTGCCAGCAGCTTGTTGACTTTTCGGAACACTGAAGCTTTCTTT. It specifies CASSLLTFRNTEAFF. V is TRBV5-6 and J is TRBJ1-1, with D uncertain. V lost 1 base and J 1 base, leaving 11 bases between the germline ends. Germline CDR1 reads SGHDT; CDR2 reads YYEEEE. The CDR3 is 15 residues long. The variable domain in full, completed from reference TRBV5-6 and TRBJ1-1, reads DAGVTQSPTHLIKTRGQQVTLRCSPKSGHDTVSWYQQALGQGPQFIFQYYEEEERQRGNFPDRFSGHQFPNYSSELNVNALLLGDSALYLCASSLLTFRNTEAFFGQGTRLTVV.

In regard to this clone: Additional DNA sequences in this sample encode the identical CDR3. The V call is TRBV30, the J call TRBJ2-6; 7 nucleotides line up with TRBD1. Germline V gene lookup returns CDR1 GTSNPN and CDR2 SVGIG (reference sequence). V was clipped by 0 bases and J by 2 bases; unmatched bases: 1. This CDR3 contains 15 residues. CDR3 loop: CAWSVQGPGANVLTF. CDR3 DNA sequence: TGTGCCTGGAGTGTACAGGGGCCTGGGGCCAACGTCCTGACTTTC.

This clone appeared once. V gene TRBV7-9 combines with J gene TRBJ1-4; TRBD1 matches at 8 bases. Germline values: CDR1 SEHNR, CDR2 FQNEAQ (reference sequence). With V trimmed by 7 bases and J by 8 bases, 9 bases remained unmatched. The CDR3 consists of 14 residues. The CDR3 spells CASTPQGAREKLFF. The CDR3 nucleotides are TGTGCCAGCACCCCTCAGGGGGCACGAGAAAAACTGTTTTTT.

The rearrangement joins TRBV6-1 to TRBJ2-3, with 8 bases identical to TRBD1. Germline-derived CDR1 and CDR2 are MNHNS and SASEGT. The junction had 9 bases not matched to a gene; V was cut back by 4 bases and J by 0 bases. The CDR3 is 17 amino acids. The DNA of the CDR3 is TGTGCCAGCAGTGTCGGGACAGGTGACACTAGCACAGATACGCAGTATTTT. It codes for CASSVGTGDTSTDTQYF.

The chain combines TRBV29-1 with TRBJ2-7; 16 bases are shared with TRBD2. Germline trimming cut 7 bases from V and 0 bases from J; bases unmatched to any gene: 9. This CDR3 is built from 17 residues. Germline lookup yields CDR1 SQVTM and CDR2 ANQGSEA. The CDR3 here is CSAGGTSGRAISYEQYF. The CDR3 DNA reads TGCAGCGCGGGAGGGACTAGCGGGAGGGCAATCTCCTACGAGCAGTACTTC.

This clone was detected only a few times. The genes are TRBV18 and TRBJ2-7, with 11 bases that match TRBD2. V gave up 0 bases and J gave up 5 bases; unmatched junction bases: 3. The length of the CDR3 is 15 residues. Looked up from germline, CDR1 is KGHSH and CDR2 is LQKENI. The CDR3 nucleotides read TGTGCCAGCTCACCACCGACTAGCGGGAAGGACGAGCAGTACTTC. Amino acid sequence: CASSPPTSGKDEQYF.

This clone was counted a few times. The rearrangement links TRBV29-1 to TRBJ1-2; D not resolved. Germline values: CDR1 SQVTM, CDR2 ANQGSEA. This CDR3 is built from 15 residues. V was cut by 3 bases and J by 5 bases, with 19 bases left in between. The CDR3 DNA follows: TGCAGCGTTGAGGACTTGTCCAAACCTTTATATGGCTACACCTTC. It translates to CSVEDLSKPLYGYTF.

The V and J genes are TRBV9 and TRBJ2-7; 12 nucleotides align to TRBD2. With V trimmed by 5 bases and J by 3 bases, 3 bases remained unmatched. CDR1 SGDLS and CDR2 YYNGEE come from the germline V gene. This CDR3 region has 14 residues. The CDR3 loop reads CASSETSGGYEQYF. In DNA form, the CDR3 reads TGTGCCAGCAGTGAGACTAGCGGGGGCTACGAGCAGTACTTC.

The chain joins TRBV7-9 to TRBJ2-2, with 9 bases lining up with TRBD2. The CDR3 loop spans 14 amino acids. V was clipped by 7 bases and J by 6 bases; unmatched bases: 6. CDR1 is SEHNR and CDR2 is FQNEAQ in the germline V gene (reference sequence). Here the CDR3 reads CASMRRGGAGELFF. In DNA form, the CDR3 reads TGTGCCAGCATGAGGCGGGGGGGCGCCGGGGAGCTGTTTTTT.

The rearrangement joins TRBV10-2 to TRBJ2-1; 9 nucleotides align to TRBD1. This CDR3 contains 14 residues. V dropped 6 bases and J dropped 9; count of bases not matched to a gene: 9. Germline V CDR1 and CDR2: WSHSY, SAAADI. The CDR3 spells CASRETGGGGEQFF. The DNA of the CDR3 is TGCGCCAGCAGAGAGACAGGGGGTGGTGGTGAGCAGTTCTTC.

J is TRBJ1-1 and V is TRBV7-6; TRBD1 is a possible D gene (5 bases). CDR3 length: 12 amino acids. V was clipped by 1 base and J by 7 bases, with 7 bases between them. The germline gives CDR1 SGHVS, CDR2 FNYEAQ. CDR3 nucleotide sequence: TGTGCCAGCAGCTTAGGGGGGGGTGAAGCTTTCTTT. This translates into CASSLGGGEAFF.

The J gene is TRBJ2-5, the V gene TRBV7-7; a weak D match, TRBD2 (5 bases). The CDR3 loop spans 11 amino acids. The V gene's germline CDR1 is SSHAT and CDR2 FNYEAQ (reference sequence). V was shortened by 10 bases and J by 9 bases, with 15 bases between the two germline ends. The CDR3 region is CATSGVEAQYF. The DNA for the CDR3 is TGTGCCACCTCCGGGGTCGAGGCCCAGTACTTC.